This T cell receptor beta chain derives from a study of T-cell reconstitution after alpha-beta-depleted transplantation in children. Preparing the TCRbeta library involved the use of unique molecular identifiers. TCRdb re-called the PCR reads through MiXCR, storing one row per CDR3 protein. The profile shows 700,000 to 950,000 distinct CDR3 sequences, under 20% of them singletons. Findings and limits, study-wide: Roughly two months post-transplant, alpha-beta T cells reportedly originated from several hundred graft clones that had expanded. At day 60, the high TCRbeta diversity found in some patients originated from recipient T cells and thymic progenitors that had survived. One year after transplant, T-cell counts and diversity came mostly from newly produced T cells.

Germline CDR1 reads WSHSY; CDR2 reads SAAADI. There are 13 residues in the CDR3. V dropped 8 bases and J dropped 2 bases, with 13 bases sitting between them. Notes on this clonotype: The antigen remains unidentified.

The specimen was PBMCs, mostly from graft donor cells, collected 360 days after TCRalphabeta/CD19-depleted stem cell transplant. The J gene is TRBJ2-7, the V gene TRBV10-2; a weak D match, TRBD1 (6 bases). The receptor was isolated from a male patient aged 10 to 17 who had a stem cell transplant for acute lymphoblastic leukemia, so the T cells may come from the graft donor. In DNA, the CDR3 is TGCGCCAGCGGAGACAGGTCCCCCTACGAGCAGTACTTC. Translating it yields CASGDRSPYEQYF.